Below, one T cell receptor (beta chain) is given with its context. The CDR3 spans 17 residues. From germline, CDR1 is KGHSH and CDR2 LQKENI. The V end lost 3 bases, the J end lost 4 bases, and 21 bases lay between the germline ends. The sample originates from a study of radiotherapy plus CTLA-4 blockade in lung cancer. TCRdb's copy holds only in-frame clones and misses some; the assay was immunoSEQ multiplex PCR. The sample includes about 120,000 clones, about four fifths of them seen just once. Sequences were derived from peripheral blood, sampled from a patient treated with radiotherapy plus ipilimumab. The receptor was isolated from a human donor with non-small cell lung cancer who had a partial response to radiotherapy plus ipilimumab. The chain carries TRBV18 and TRBJ1-1; D might be TRBD1 (5 bases). The CDR3 protein is CASSPPMGTGVGTEAFF. The DNA for the CDR3 is TGTGCCAGCTCACCCCCGATGGGGACGGGAGTGGGCACTGAAGCTTTCTTT.